The rows below give T cell receptor beta chains drawn from one sample of a study of T cell responses to AZD1222 COVID-19 vaccine. Clones were sequenced by immunoSEQ multiplex PCR, and TCRdb holds only the in-frame ones, with some missing. The sample shows about 95,000 clones, around 90% of them seen only once. The input for sequencing was peripheral blood, taken on day 0 of AZD1222 vaccination. The receptors derive from an adult in good health. CDR3s include the opening cysteine and the closing phenylalanine or tryptophan. A D gene is named only where the DNA matches it firmly. Size is stated for part of the rows, as once, few or many counts, or as a class when the clone is expanded.

D	size	V	J	CDR3	DNA
.	few	TRBV5-6	TRBJ1-2	CASSFGPEVRYGYTF	TGTGCCAGCAGCTTTGGCCCGGAAGTACGCTATGGCTACACCTTC
.	.	TRBV5-1	TRBJ1-2	CASRRGASSGYTF	TGCGCCAGCCGTCGAGGAGCTTCCTCTGGCTACACCTTC
.	.	TRBV2	TRBJ1-5	CASSEAGPQHF	TGTGCCAGCAGTGAAGCGGGGCCCCAGCATTTT
.	.	TRBV5-1	TRBJ1-4	CASSSGSKEKLFF	TGCGCCAGCAGCTCCGGGAGTAAAGAAAAACTGTTTTTT
TRBD1	.	TRBV7-6	TRBJ1-1	CASSLGQGTNTEAFF	TGTGCCAGCAGCTTAGGACAGGGGACGAACACTGAAGCTTTCTTT
.	once	TRBV5-6	TRBJ1-5	CASSFWRQGRRPQHF	TGTGCCAGCAGCTTTTGGCGGCAGGGCAGAAGGCCCCAGCATTTT
TRBD1	.	TRBV6-2/TRBV6-3	TRBJ1-1	CASSWTGAPRTEAFF	TGTGCCAGCAGTTGGACAGGGGCCCCTCGAACTGAAGCTTTCTTT
.	.	TRBV9	TRBJ1-2	CASSVASYGYTF	TGTGCCAGCAGCGTAGCGTCTTATGGCTACACCTTC
TRBD2	.	TRBV27	TRBJ2-7	CASSRSGGEYEQYF	TGTGCCAGCAGCCGTAGCGGGGGAGAATACGAGCAGTACTTC
.	once	TRBV21-1	TRBJ1-4	CASSTSDGEMGNEKLFF	TGTGCCAGCAGCACCTCGGACGGGGAGATGGGTAATGAAAAACTGTTTTTT
.	.	TRBV7-3	TRBJ1-6	CASGEGAAPLHF	TGTGCCAGCGGAGAGGGTGCGGCACCCCTCCACTTT
.	once	TRBV5-3	TRBJ1-2	CAKPRGFDYGYTF	TGTGCCAAACCCAGGGGATTCGACTATGGCTACACCTTC
.	.	TRBV28	TRBJ1-6	CASAGSTQNNSPLHF	TGTGCCAGCGCTGGCAGTACACAAAATAATTCACCCCTCCACTTT
TRBD1	.	TRBV12-5	TRBJ2-1	CASGLDRGLSDEQFF	TGTGCTAGTGGTTTGGACAGGGGCCTGTCCGATGAGCAGTTCTTC
.	.	TRBV6-4	TRBJ2-2	CASSAQGLQTGELFF	TGTGCCAGCAGTGCTCAGGGGCTCCAAACCGGGGAGCTGTTTTTT
.	.	TRBV7-8	TRBJ1-5	CASSQVRDQPQHF	TGTGCCAGCAGCCAAGTCAGGGATCAGCCCCAGCATTTT
.	once	TRBV7-8	TRBJ2-3	CASSLAPADTQYF	TGTGCCAGCAGCTTAGCTCCGGCAGATACGCAGTATTTT
TRBD1	.	TRBV28	TRBJ1-2	CAIAYTRDRGYGYTF	TGTGCCATCGCGTACACCCGGGACAGGGGATATGGCTACACCTTC
TRBD2	.	TRBV7-2	TRBJ2-7	CASSPGLAGNHEQYF	TGTGCCAGCAGCCCCGGACTAGCGGGGAACCACGAGCAGTACTTC
.	.	TRBV30	TRBJ2-1	CAWSRGGNEQFF	TGTGCCTGGAGCCGAGGGGGCAATGAGCAGTTCTTC
.	.	TRBV29-1	TRBJ1-2	CSVESTSYGYTF	TGCAGCGTTGAATCGACAAGCTATGGCTACACCTTC
.	.	TRBV19	TRBJ1-6	CASRLDASSYNSPLHF	TGTGCCAGTAGATTGGACGCCAGCTCCTATAATTCACCCCTCCACTTT
.	.	TRBV10-3	TRBJ2-5	CAISGGGTRYQETQYF	TGTGCCATCAGTGGGGGCGGGACGCGGTACCAAGAGACCCAGTACTTC
TRBD1	.	TRBV30	TRBJ2-2	CAWNRGLTGELFF	TGTGCCTGGAACAGGGGGCTGACCGGGGAGCTGTTTTTT
.	.	TRBV11-2	TRBJ2-7	CASSYRSSYEQYF	TGTGCCAGCAGTTATCGTAGCTCCTACGAGCAGTACTTC
.	.	TRBV25-1	TRBJ1-2	CASSAGSYGYTF	TGTGCCAGCAGTGCTGGGAGCTATGGCTACACCTTC
.	.	TRBV2	TRBJ2-7	CASTASYEQYF	TGTGCCAGCACGGCGTCCTACGAGCAGTACTTC
TRBD1	.	TRBV13	TRBJ1-4	CASSPGTGGKLFF	TGTGCCAGCTCCCCCGGGACAGGGGGAAAACTGTTTTTT
.	.	TRBV7-9	TRBJ2-1	CASSFSKGNEQFF	TGTGCCAGCAGCTTCTCTAAGGGGAATGAGCAGTTCTTC
.	.	TRBV6-2/TRBV6-3	TRBJ1-6	CASSYGSVSSPLHF	TGTGCCAGCAGTTACGGTAGTGTCTCCTCACCCCTCCACTTT
.	.	TRBV7-8	TRBJ2-7	CASSPNREGEQYF	TGTGCCAGCAGCCCGAACAGGGAGGGGGAGCAGTACTTC
TRBD1	once	TRBV11-2	TRBJ2-7	CASSTRDRQNHEQYF	TGTGCCAGCAGCACCCGGGACAGGCAGAACCACGAGCAGTACTTC
.	.	TRBV11-2	TRBJ1-1	CASTSGGGTEAFF	TGTGCCAGCACCTCGGGGGGTGGCACTGAAGCTTTCTTT
.	.	TRBV11-3	TRBJ2-3	CASSPGTADTQYF	TGTGCCAGCAGCCCAGGGACTGCAGATACGCAGTATTTT
TRBD1	.	TRBV18	TRBJ2-4	CASSPTGAKNIQYF	TGTGCCAGCTCACCGACAGGGGCCAAAAACATTCAGTACTTC
.	.	TRBV6-5	TRBJ1-5	CASSYGLASAGQPQHF	TGTGCCAGCAGTTACGGTCTGGCCTCGGCGGGCCAGCCCCAGCATTTT
TRBD1	.	TRBV9	TRBJ2-3	CASSGQTGGPDTQYF	TGTGCCAGCAGCGGCCAGACAGGGGGCCCAGATACGCAGTATTTT
.	.	TRBV5-8	TRBJ1-2	CASSFGGGYGYTF	TGTGCCAGCAGCTTTGGGGGAGGCTATGGCTACACCTTC
.	few	TRBV6-5	TRBJ1-1	CASSYSRSAGGTEAFF	TGTGCCAGCAGTTACTCGAGGTCAGCCGGGGGCACTGAAGCTTTCTTT
.	.	TRBV19	TRBJ1-3	CASSISGSYGNTIYF	TGTGCCAGCAGTATTAGCGGGTCTTATGGAAACACCATATATTTT
TRBD1	.	TRBV4-1	TRBJ1-4	CASSQDAPGTANEKLFF	TGCGCCAGCAGCCAAGACGCCCCCGGGACAGCTAATGAAAAACTGTTTTTT
.	.	TRBV5-1	TRBJ2-3	CASIPQSYSTDTQYF	TGCGCCAGCATCCCCCAGTCCTATAGCACAGATACGCAGTATTTT
.	.	TRBV6-5	TRBJ1-1	CASRSRVLSTEAFF	TGTGCCAGCAGGTCCAGGGTTCTGAGTACTGAAGCTTTCTTT
.	.	TRBV19	TRBJ2-7	CASSMGSYGYEQYF	TGTGCCAGTAGTATGGGGTCATACGGCTATGAGCAGTACTTC
TRBD1	.	TRBV19	TRBJ1-4	CASGTGGLDEKLFF	TGTGCCTCCGGGACAGGGGGCCTCGATGAAAAACTGTTTTTT
.	.	TRBV9	TRBJ1-6	CASSVEGENSPLHF	TGTGCCAGCAGCGTAGAGGGCGAAAATTCACCCCTCCACTTT
.	.	TRBV6-5	TRBJ1-4	CASSYSGGLNEKLFF	TGTGCCAGCAGTTACTCTGGGGGTTTGAATGAAAAACTGTTTTTT